The 18 T cell receptor beta chains given below trace back to one sample, sequenced in a study of CD8+ T cells in alopecia areata. The authors extracted RNA and reverse transcribed it into cDNA as the sequencing template. Profiling relied on immunoSEQ multiplex PCR, and the TCRdb table lists in-frame clones only, not all of them. Altogether 140,000 to 150,000 clones are present, approximately 50% being singletons, with the ten largest covering approximately 7%. The sequenced sample consisted of CD4+ T cells sorted from blood. The receptors derive from a human donor with alopecia areata.

The J gene is TRBJ1-2, the V gene TRBV6-6; D is uncertain. Germline CDR1 MNHNY, CDR2 SVGAGI (reference sequence). This CDR3 has 14 residues. With 6 bases removed from V and 2 bases from J, the gap between germline ends came to 13 bases. CDR3 sequence reads: CASSPPGSNYGYTF. The CDR3 DNA reads TGTGCCAGCAGCCCCCCTGGCTCCAACTATGGCTACACCTTC.

The DNA for the CDR3 is TGTGCCAGCTCACCATTGGGCAACAAAAACATTCAGTACTTC. Residues: CASSPLGNKNIQYF. The chain combines TRBV18 with TRBJ2-4; no reliable D call. The CDR3 totals 14 residues. V was cut by 2 bases and J by 3 bases, with 8 bases left in between. Per the germline V gene, CDR1 is KGHSH and CDR2 is LQKENI.

This sequence joins TRBV6-5 and TRBJ2-5; 7 bases map to TRBD1. Unmatched junction bases numbered 3, after V lost 0 bases and J lost 2 bases. Germline CDR1 is MNHEY and CDR2 is SVGAGI. The length of the CDR3 is 15 residues. The CDR3 coding sequence is TGTGCCAGCAGTTACTCGACAGGGCTTCAAGAGACCCAGTACTTC. This encodes CASSYSTGLQETQYF.

The rearrangement uses TRBV4-1 and TRBJ2-4, with 7 nucleotides matching TRBD1. V lost 1 base and J lost 0; bases outside the gene matches: 12. Germline lookup yields CDR1 MGHRA and CDR2 YSYEKL. The CDR3 is 19 amino acids. The chain's CDR3 is CASSQGRQGRTLAKNIQYF. The CDR3, as DNA: TGCGCCAGCAGCCAAGGTCGACAGGGTCGGACGCTAGCCAAAAACATTCAGTACTTC.

The genes are TRBV29-1 and TRBJ2-5, with D possibly being TRBD2 (6 bases). The J call is in doubt because the DNA end fits TRBJ2-7 better. The length of the CDR3 is 13 residues. Germline assignment: CDR1 SQVTM and CDR2 ANQGSEA. CDR3 nucleotide sequence: TGCAGCGTACTAGCACCGAGCTCCTACGAGCAGTACTTC. Residues: CSVLAPSSYEQYF.

This clone turned up a few times. The rearrangement links TRBV29-1 to TRBJ1-1; D is ambiguous. This CDR3 contains 11 residues. In germline, CDR1 is SQVTM, CDR2 ANQGSEA. V was pared by 5 bases and J by 1 base, with 5 bases between. The DNA of the CDR3 is TGCAGCGTTCGGCAGAACACTGAAGCTTTCTTT. As protein: CSVRQNTEAFF.

The CDR3 loop is CASSLWTSGGLSTDTQYF. Here the CDR3 DNA reads TGCGCCAGCAGCCTTTGGACTAGCGGGGGACTCAGCACAGATACGCAGTATTTT. The V call is TRBV4-1, the J call TRBJ2-3; 13 bases align to TRBD2. The CDR3 has 18 residues. The ends lost 4 bases at V and 0 bases at J; junction bases unmatched: 7. CDR1 MGHRA and CDR2 YSYEKL come from the germline V gene.

In this sample, this clone turned up a few times. The V gene is TRBV4-1, the J gene TRBJ2-7; 10 nucleotides line up with TRBD2. Germline loops: CDR1 MGHRA, CDR2 YSYEKL. The length of the CDR3 is 17 residues. V dropped 2 bases and J dropped 2; count of bases not matched to a gene: 9. This chain's CDR3 is CASSQIPGTSVTYEQYF. For the CDR3, the DNA is TGCGCCAGCAGCCAAATCCCGGGGACTAGCGTAACCTACGAGCAGTACTTC.

The rearrangement uses TRBV19 and TRBJ2-7, with 8 bases that match TRBD1. The CDR3 length is 15 residues. The germline V gene encodes CDR1 LNHDA and CDR2 SQIVND (reference sequence). The V gene end was trimmed by 9 bases and the J gene end by 6 bases; junction bases not matched to a gene: 16. CDR3 residues: CASGPDRGLRGEQYF. CDR3 bases: TGTGCCAGCGGACCCGACAGGGGATTACGAGGCGAGCAGTACTTC.

Here the CDR3 reads CASSLEANSDTQYF. Here the CDR3 DNA reads TGCGCCAGCAGCTTGGAGGCGAATTCAGATACGCAGTATTTT. This chain uses TRBV5-1 with TRBJ2-3; the D is unclear. Deletions cut 0 bases from V and 4 bases from J, with 9 bases between. This CDR3 comprises 14 residues. Germline CDR1 is SGHRS and CDR2 is YFSETQ.

The chain employs TRBV20-1 and TRBJ2-3; D not certain. Germline loops: CDR1 DFQATT, CDR2 SNEGSKA (reference sequence). CDR3 length: 11 residues. The CDR3 sequence: CSTRNWSSQYF. The CDR3 DNA is TGCAGCACCCGAAATTGGTCATCGCAGTATTTT.

A few counts support this clone. The CDR3 is CASSLGSITYEQYF. CDR3 coding DNA: TGCGCCAGCAGCTTGGGCAGCATCACCTACGAGCAGTACTTC. The chain has TRBV5-1 and TRBJ2-7; D is uncertain. The germline CDR1 and CDR2 sequences are SGHRS and YFSETQ. V was clipped by 0 bases and J by 2 bases, with 9 bases between them. CDR3 length: 14 amino acids.

The chain has TRBV23-1 and TRBJ2-5; 7 positions match TRBD2. TRBV23-1 has ORF status, its function being uncertain. CDR3 length: 14 residues. With 0 bases clipped from V and 5 bases from J, the junction kept 3 bases outside the gene matches. The CDR3 DNA follows: TGCGCCAGCAGTCAATCGCGGGAGCGGGAGACCCAGTACTTC. Protein product: CASSQSRERETQYF.

This clone was counted only a few times. V and J are TRBV29-1 and TRBJ2-4; TRBD2 matches at 9 bases. V trimming: 6 bases; J trimming: 0 bases; junction bases outside the gene matches: 12. This CDR3 contains 17 residues. Germline values: CDR1 SQVTM, CDR2 ANQGSEA. CDR3 nucleotides: TGCAGCGTAACTCCCGGGACTAGCCGATTAGCCAAAAACATTCAGTACTTC. It specifies CSVTPGTSRLAKNIQYF. Full variable domain (rest looked up from reference TRBV29-1 and TRBJ2-4): SAVISQKPSRDICQRGTSLTIQCQVDSQVTMMFWYRQQPGQSLTLIATANQGSEATYESGFVIDKFPISRPNLTFSTLTVSNMSPEDSSIYLCSVTPGTSRLAKNIQYFGAGTRLSVL.

Comments on this clone: The sample has other DNA sequences that encode this CDR3 too. The chain employs TRBV6-1 and TRBJ2-3; D is unclear. V was trimmed by 6 bases and J by 4 bases, leaving 8 bases between them. Germline CDR1 and CDR2: MNHNS and SASEGT. This CDR3 spans 12 amino acids. CDR3 in amino acids: CASRPFPDTQYF. As DNA, the CDR3 is TGTGCCAGCAGACCATTCCCAGATACGCAGTATTTT.

The chain uses TRBV5-1 and TRBJ1-2; D call uncertain. Trimming pared 3 bases from V and 4 bases from J, leaving 13 bases between. Germline V gene data show CDR1 as SGHRS and CDR2 as YFSETQ. The CDR3 sequence is 14 residues long. CDR3 region: CASSYPDHTYGYTF. DNA of the CDR3: TGCGCCAGCAGCTATCCGGACCATACCTATGGCTACACCTTC.

This chain connects TRBV2 to TRBJ2-3; D assignment may be TRBD1 or TRBD2 (5 bases each). V lost 1 base to trimming and J lost 7 bases, with 12 bases between them. The V gene's germline CDR1 is SNHLY and CDR2 FYNNEI. This CDR3 spans 14 amino acids. CDR3 in amino acids: CASSEGGVGHTQYF. The CDR3 DNA reads as TGTGCCAGCAGTGAAGGAGGGGTCGGGCATACGCAGTATTTT. The full variable domain, rest sourced from reference TRBV2 and TRBJ2-3, is EPEVTQTPSHQVTQMGQEVILRCVPISNHLYFYWYRQILGQKVEFLVSFYNNEISEKSEIFDDQFSVERPDGSNFTLKIRSTKLEDSAMYFCASSEGGVGHTQYFGPGTRLTVL.

For the CDR3, the DNA is TGTGCCAGCGGGAATTGGCTTGCCGACTCTGGGGCCAACGTCCTGACTTTC. Translated: CASGNWLADSGANVLTF. The genes are TRBV27 and TRBJ2-6; D unclear. Germline CDR1 is MNHEY and CDR2 is SMNVEV (reference sequence). The CDR3 totals 17 residues. The V end lost 8 bases, the J end lost 0 bases, and 17 bases lay between the germline ends.